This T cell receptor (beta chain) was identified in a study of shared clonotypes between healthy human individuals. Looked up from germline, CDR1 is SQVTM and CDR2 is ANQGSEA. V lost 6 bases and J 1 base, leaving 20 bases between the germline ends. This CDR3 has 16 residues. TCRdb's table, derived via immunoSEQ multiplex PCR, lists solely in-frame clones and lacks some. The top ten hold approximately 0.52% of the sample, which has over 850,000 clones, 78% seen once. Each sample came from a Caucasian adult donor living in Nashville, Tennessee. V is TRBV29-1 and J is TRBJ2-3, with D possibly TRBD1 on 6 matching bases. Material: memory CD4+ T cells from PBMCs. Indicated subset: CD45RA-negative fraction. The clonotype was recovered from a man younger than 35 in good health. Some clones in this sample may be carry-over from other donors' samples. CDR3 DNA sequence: TGCAGCGTGGTGAACATACAGGGCCGTGGCACAGATACGCAGTATTTT. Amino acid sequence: CSVVNIQGRGTDTQYF.